One and the same sample provided the 23 T cell receptor beta chains below, sequenced in a study of shared clonotypes between healthy human individuals. The assay was immunoSEQ multiplex PCR, and TCRdb's table has in-frame clones only and misses some. The table includes about 2.3 million clones, 85% to 95% detected once. Material for sequencing was naive CD4+ T cells from PBMCs. Noted subset: CD45RA+ positively selected. The receptors come from a man aged 18 to 29 in good health. Some clones in this sample may be carry-over from other donors' samples.

The chain recombines TRBV19 with TRBJ2-4, with D maybe TRBD2 (5 bases). The CDR3 length is 13 residues. V was cut by 4 bases and J by 5 bases, with 9 bases left in between. Germline loops: CDR1 LNHDA, CDR2 SQIVND (reference sequence). CDR3 coding DNA: TGTGCCAGTAGTAGGACTGGTCAAAACATTCAGTACTTC. Amino acid sequence: CASSRTGQNIQYF.

This chain connects TRBV5-1 to TRBJ1-2, with TRBD1 identical over 7 bases. Germline loops: CDR1 SGHRS, CDR2 YFSETQ. The CDR3 runs to 15 residues. The V and J ends lost 4 bases and 1 base, in that order; junction bases with no gene match: 7. CDR3 residues: CASSERQGHNYGYTF. In DNA form, the CDR3 reads TGCGCCAGCAGCGAAAGACAGGGTCATAACTATGGCTACACCTTC.

The rearrangement links TRBV6-4 to TRBJ2-1; D tentatively reads TRBD1 or TRBD2 (5 bases each). Germline CDR1 reads MRHNA; CDR2 reads SNTAGT. Trimming pared 3 bases from V and 8 bases from J, leaving 20 bases between. CDR3 length: 16 amino acids. The CDR3 DNA follows: TGTGCCAGCAGTGAATGGTCGTCTGCAGGGAGCGATGAGCAGTTCTTC. It encodes CASSEWSSAGSDEQFF.

Points on this clone: At one end the junction does not follow the germline gene, possibly because of a read error. The chain recombines TRBV11-3 with TRBJ1-2; D is uncertain. Per germline, CDR1 SGHNT and CDR2 YENEEA. The CDR3 is made up of 12 amino acids. The CDR3 DNA follows: TGTGCCAGCAGCTCCGGGTTCTATGGCTGCACCTTC. Translation: CASSSGFYGCTF. The whole variable domain, remainder taken from reference TRBV11-3 and TRBJ1-2, is EAGVVQSPRYKIIEKKQPVAFWCNPISGHNTLYWYLQNLGQGPELLIRYENEEAVDDSQLPKDRFSAERLKGVDSTLKIQPAELGDSAVYLCASSSGFYGCTFGSGTRLTVV.

V gene TRBV29-1 combines with J gene TRBJ2-7; 7 nucleotides match TRBD2. The V and J ends lost 3 bases and 7 bases, in that order; junction bases with no gene match: 6. CDR1 and CDR2 (germline): SQVTM, ANQGSEA. The CDR3 covers 12 residues. CDR3 DNA: TGCAGCGTTGATTACGGGCGGGAGGAGCAGTACTTC. It translates to CSVDYGREEQYF.

This chain uses TRBV27 with TRBJ2-3; the D call may be TRBD1 or TRBD2 (5 bases each). With 9 bases removed from V and 3 bases from J, the gap between germline ends came to 19 bases. The CDR3 is 15 amino acids. CDR1 is MNHEY, CDR2 SMNVEV, per germline (reference sequence). CDR3 sequence reads: CASCPGQGPTDTQYF. The CDR3 DNA is TGTGCCAGTTGTCCTGGGCAGGGACCAACAGATACGCAGTATTTT.

A note on this clone: This sample includes further DNA sequences coding for the same CDR3. V is TRBV28 and J is TRBJ2-5; no definite D call. CDR3 length: 14 residues. V gave up 2 bases and J gave up 2 bases, with 9 bases separating them. In germline, CDR1 is MDHEN, CDR2 SYDVKM. CDR3 residues: CASSLSLAQETQYF. The CDR3 nucleotides read TGTGCCAGCAGTTTAAGTCTTGCACAAGAGACCCAGTACTTC. Combining the CDR3 with reference TRBV28 and TRBJ2-5 gives the whole variable domain DVKVTQSSRYLVKRTGEKVFLECVQDMDHENMFWYRQDPGLGLRLIYFSYDVKMKEKGDIPEGYSVSREKKERFSLILESASTNQTSMYLCASSLSLAQETQYFGPGTRLLVL.

The J gene is TRBJ2-1, the V gene TRBV2; 13 bases are a match to TRBD2. V lost 8 bases to trimming and J lost 4 bases; unmatched junction nucleotides: 2. This CDR3 is built from 14 residues. Germline CDR1 reads SNHLY; CDR2 reads FYNNEI. CDR3 coding DNA: TGTGCCAGCCGGACTAGCGGGAGATACAATGAGCAGTTCTTC. Residues: CASRTSGRYNEQFF.

This CDR3 reads CASRLLRLAGENRSYEQYF. CDR3 in DNA: TGTGCCAGCAGGCTTCTTCGGCTAGCGGGTGAGAATCGCTCCTACGAGCAGTACTTC. The chain has TRBV28 and TRBJ2-7; 8 bases match TRBD2. Germline V lookup: CDR1 MDHEN, CDR2 SYDVKM. V was clipped by 6 bases and J by 0 bases; unmatched bases: 19. The CDR3 runs 19 residues.

The gene calls are TRBV4-1 and TRBJ2-3; no reliable D call. Germline V gene sequence: CDR1 MGHRA, CDR2 YSYEKL. The V gene lost 1 base and the J gene lost 7 bases, with 18 bases spanning the gap. The CDR3 sequence is 16 residues long. The CDR3 protein is CASSQGTALTLYTQYF. In DNA, the CDR3 is TGCGCCAGCAGCCAAGGGACCGCCCTAACCCTTTATACGCAGTATTTT.

J is TRBJ1-1 and V is TRBV19, with D unclear. The V gene lost 3 bases and the J gene lost 1 base, with 12 bases spanning the gap. CDR3 length equals 15 residues. Per the germline V gene, CDR1 is LNHDA and CDR2 is SQIVND (reference sequence). CDR3 in DNA: TGTGCCAGTAGTATTTTGGGGTCCGGGAACACTGAAGCTTTCTTT. This translates into CASSILGSGNTEAFF.

This clone is a singleton in its sample. CDR3 coding DNA: TGTGCCAGCAGCTTAGGGGCTGGAGACCAAGAGACCCAGTACTTC. It yields the protein CASSLGAGDQETQYF. The chain employs TRBV7-9 and TRBJ2-5; D call uncertain. The germline V gene encodes CDR1 SEHNR and CDR2 FQNEAQ (reference sequence). The CDR3 is 15 amino acids. Deletions cut 1 base from V and 0 bases from J, with 9 bases between. Looking up the rest from reference TRBV7-9 and TRBJ2-5 gives the full variable domain: DTGVSQNPRHKITKRGQNVTFRCDPISEHNRLYWYRQTLGQGPEFLTYFQNEAQLEKSRLLSDRFSAERPKGSFSTLEIQRTEQGDSAMYLCASSLGAGDQETQYFGPGTRLLVL.

The chain's CDR3 is CASSYNGEQYF. CDR3 sequence (DNA): TGTGCCAGCAGTTACAATGGCGAGCAGTACTTC. J is TRBJ2-7 and V is TRBV6-6; D call uncertain. Germline assignment: CDR1 MNHNY and CDR2 SVGAGI (reference sequence). V dropped 2 bases and J dropped 6 bases, with 5 bases sitting between them. This CDR3 contains 11 residues.

The gene calls are TRBV5-1 and TRBJ2-2; 12 bases line up with TRBD2. The CDR3 sequence is 15 residues long. V shed 2 bases and J 7 bases; nucleotides not matched to a gene: 3. From germline, CDR1 is SGHRS and CDR2 YFSETQ. The CDR3 region is CASSFGTSGFGELFF. The CDR3 DNA follows: TGCGCCAGCAGCTTCGGGACTAGCGGGTTCGGGGAGCTGTTTTTT.

J is TRBJ2-7 and V is TRBV5-6, with D unclear. Germline V CDR1 and CDR2: SGHDT, YYEEEE. The V gene lost 7 bases and the J gene lost 6 bases, with 11 bases spanning the gap. The CDR3 totals 11 residues. DNA for the CDR3: TGTGCCAGCGGAAGGCATGTCGAGCAGTACTTC. Its protein is CASGRHVEQYF.

J is TRBJ1-2 and V is TRBV2, with D unresolved. Between the trimmed V and J ends, which lost 7 bases and 4 bases, there was a span of 7 bases. CDR3 length equals 11 residues. Germline V gene data show CDR1 as SNHLY and CDR2 as FYNNEI. CDR3 residues: CASKNSYGYTF. CDR3 DNA: TGTGCCAGCAAGAACAGCTATGGCTACACCTTC.

This chain joins TRBV28 and TRBJ1-2; a possible D gene is TRBD1 (6 bases). The CDR3 length is 17 residues. Germline V lookup: CDR1 MDHEN, CDR2 SYDVKM. Trimming pared 3 bases from V and 0 bases from J, leaving 17 bases between. The CDR3: CASSLGASSHPNYGYTF. As DNA, the CDR3 is TGTGCCAGCAGTTTGGGGGCCAGCAGCCACCCTAACTATGGCTACACCTTC.

There are a few counts of this clone. Other nucleotide sequences from this sample produce the same CDR3. V usage is TRBV18 and J usage is TRBJ1-2; D unclear. Germline V gene lookup returns CDR1 KGHSH and CDR2 LQKENI. This CDR3 is built from 12 residues. V was cut by 6 bases and J by 0 bases, with 5 bases left in between. The CDR3: CASSRANYGYTF. CDR3 nucleotides: TGTGCCAGCTCGAGGGCTAACTATGGCTACACCTTC.

V usage is TRBV7-2 and J usage is TRBJ2-3, with TRBD2 matching over 15 bases. This CDR3 comprises 17 residues. V trimming: 1 base; J trimming: 1 base; junction bases outside the gene matches: 0. Germline V gives CDR1 SGHTA, CDR2 FQGNSA. CDR3 protein: CASSLGTSGRGTDTQYF. CDR3 DNA sequence: TGTGCCAGCAGCTTAGGGACTAGCGGGAGGGGCACAGATACGCAGTATTTT.

This clone was detected a few times. V and J are TRBV2 and TRBJ1-1, with D hard to call. The CDR3 spans 13 residues. V gave up 2 bases and J gave up 3 bases, with 7 bases separating them. The germline CDR1 and CDR2 sequences are SNHLY and FYNNEI. CDR3 DNA: TGTGCCAGCAGTGAAAGGCCCGACACTGAAGCTTTCTTT. Its protein is CASSERPDTEAFF. The entire variable domain, with the rest obtained from reference TRBV2 and TRBJ1-1, is as follows: EPEVTQTPSHQVTQMGQEVILRCVPISNHLYFYWYRQILGQKVEFLVSFYNNEISEKSEIFDDQFSVERPDGSNFTLKIRSTKLEDSAMYFCASSERPDTEAFFGQGTRLTVV.

A remark on this clone: This same CDR3 is encoded by further DNA sequences in the sample. The chain's CDR3 is CASSPNGNTEAFF. The CDR3 nucleotides read TGTGCCAGCTCACCAAATGGGAACACTGAAGCTTTCTTT. The rearrangement uses TRBV18 and TRBJ1-1; D ambiguous. Germline assignment: CDR1 KGHSH and CDR2 LQKENI. V lost 2 bases to trimming and J lost 1 base, with 5 bases between them. The CDR3 length is 13 residues.

A remark on this clone: This specimen includes other DNA sequences encoding the same CDR3. The gene calls are TRBV19 and TRBJ1-5; D gene uncertain. This CDR3 is built from 13 residues. Trimming cost V 2 bases and J 1 base, with 3 bases left between them. Germline assignment: CDR1 LNHDA and CDR2 SQIVND (reference sequence). This CDR3 is CASSITSNQPQHF. The CDR3, as DNA: TGTGCCAGTAGTATAACGAGCAATCAGCCCCAGCATTTT.

V usage is TRBV5-1 and J usage is TRBJ2-1, with D unclear. Germline CDR1 is SGHRS and CDR2 is YFSETQ. V was pared by 4 bases and J by 7 bases, with 12 bases between. CDR3 length: 13 residues. CDR3 protein: CASSQDRANEQFF. The DNA of the CDR3 is TGCGCCAGCAGCCAGGACCGCGCGAATGAGCAGTTCTTC.